These 7 T cell receptor beta chains were sequenced from one sample in a study of human T cells and chemical hapten exposure. TCRdb independently ran MiXCR on the RACE reads; one entry per CDR3 protein. The table shows under 130,000 distinct CDR3 sequences, with 34% occurring only once. Time point reported: patch test 3, about 24 weeks after DPC sensitization. The treatment is: therapeutic diphenylcyclopropenone sensitization with weekly scalp DPC. The source material was whole blood, sampled in connection with sensitization to the hapten diphenylcyclopropenone (DPC). The receptors here all came from a man aged 35 to 55 with alopecia areata. Some clones in this sample may be carry-over from other donors' samples.

This clonotype was observed a handful of times. The genes are TRBV12-3 or TRBV12-4 and TRBJ1-2; the D gene is possibly TRBD1 (6 bases). The CDR3 length is 13 residues. V was trimmed by 8 bases and J by 3 bases, leaving 13 bases between them. This CDR3 reads CASQQGMDYGYTF. DNA of the CDR3: TGTGCCAGCCAACAGGGAATGGACTATGGCTACACCTTC.

The rearrangement links TRBV4-3 to TRBJ2-2, with 7 positions matching TRBD2. The CDR3 has 15 residues. The trim removed 3 bases at V and 6 bases at J, leaving 7 bases unmatched. Looked up from germline, CDR1 is LGHNA and CDR2 is YSLEER. This CDR3 reads CASSHAGVGAGELFF. The CDR3 nucleotides read TGCGCCAGCAGCCATGCGGGAGTGGGTGCCGGGGAGCTGTTTTTT.

This rearrangement joins TRBV28 to TRBJ2-5; 11 nucleotides agree with TRBD2. V lost 5 bases and J lost 2; bases outside the gene matches: 4. There are 15 residues in the CDR3. Germline CDR1 and CDR2: MDHEN and SYDVKM. The CDR3 DNA sequence: TGTGCCAGCAGTATAGCGGGAGGGCATCAAGAGACCCAGTACTTC. This translates into CASSIAGGHQETQYF.

This chain joins TRBV5-4 and TRBJ2-7; no definite D call. The CDR3 is 13 amino acids. CDR1 SGHNT and CDR2 YYREEE come from the germline V gene (reference sequence). Trimming pared 1 base from V and 2 bases from J, leaving 7 bases between. CDR3 sequence: CASSLSTAYEQYF. CDR3 bases: TGTGCCAGCAGCTTGTCAACAGCCTACGAGCAGTACTTC.

The chain combines TRBV5-8 with TRBJ2-7, with D maybe TRBD1 (6 bases). Between the trimmed V and J ends, which lost 4 bases and 12 bases, there was a span of 14 bases. This CDR3 contains 11 residues. Germline CDR1 is SGHTS and CDR2 is YDEGEE. Here the CDR3 DNA reads TGTGCCAGCAGCCGTGGGGGCAGGATGTACGTC. This encodes CASSRGGRMYV.

The chain has TRBV10-3 and TRBJ2-7, with TRBD2 as a possible D gene (5 bases). The CDR3 sequence is 13 residues long. Germline CDR1 and CDR2: ENHRY and SYGVKD. Deletions cut 2 bases from V and 0 bases from J, with 5 bases between. The CDR3 region is CAISERDSYEQYF. The CDR3 region has the DNA TGTGCCATCAGTGAGCGGGACTCCTACGAGCAGTACTTC.

This clonotype has just one count. The chain couples TRBV6-5 to TRBJ2-3; D is uncertain. Trimming pared 2 bases from V and 0 bases from J, leaving 12 bases between. The CDR3 is 16 amino acids. Germline CDR1 and CDR2: MNHEY and SVGAGI. The CDR3 DNA reads as TGTGCCAGCAGTTACGTCTCGGGCACCAGCACAGATACGCAGTATTTT. This translates into CASSYVSGTSTDTQYF.